In its sample, the clone carrying this T cell receptor (beta chain) was seen many times. In germline, CDR1 is SGHRS, CDR2 YFSETQ. The CDR3 spans 15 residues. The trim removed 7 bases at V and 2 bases at J, leaving 3 bases unmatched. TCRdb redid the calling of the 5' RACE reads with MiXCR, one entry per CDR3 protein. The data contain some 10,000 distinct CDR3 sequences, less than 7% of them singletons. The data originate from a study of spatial heterogeneity in lung cancer. Across the whole study: The count of detected beta-chain sequences consistently exceeded that of alpha-chain sequences. Each unique TCR and UMI combination was seen more than ten times on average in raw reads.

This sample's time point: sample taken at primary tumor resection. TCRs were sequenced from unsorted whole RNA of tumor, nontumor lung or PBMC. Sequenced here: normal lung tissue next to the tumor, sampled at surgery. J is TRBJ2-1 and V is TRBV5-1, with TRBD2 identical over 13 bases. The TCR was taken from a male donor with early-stage non-small cell lung cancer. The CDR3 DNA sequence: TGCGCCAGCGGGGGGACTAGCGGGACCTACAATGAGCAGTTCTTC. Protein: CASGGTSGTYNEQFF. Full variable domain (outside the CDR3, taken from reference TRBV5-1 and TRBJ2-1): KAGVTQTPRYLIKTRGQQVTLSCSPISGHRSVSWYQQTPGQGLQFLFEYFSETQRNKGNFPGRFSGRQFSNSRSEMNVSTLELGDSALYLCASGGTSGTYNEQFFGPGTRLTVL.